What follows are 16 T cell receptor beta chains derived from one specimen sequenced in a study of response to subunit inactivated influenza vaccine. TCRdb used MiXCR to reprocess the RT-PCR reads, holding one entry per CDR3 protein. The profile shows about 780,000 distinct CDR3 sequences, about a fifth of them singletons. The sequenced sample was PBMCs from blood, obtained roughly 5 days after vaccination. The receptors were gathered from a man aged 45-65 years who received an inactivated influenza vaccine.

This clonotype was counted many times. The CDR3 region is CASALAGDQETQYF. The DNA of the CDR3 is TGTGCCAGCGCCCTAGCGGGGGACCAAGAGACCCAGTACTTC. The chain uses TRBV12-3 or TRBV12-4 and TRBJ2-5, with 10 bases fitting TRBD2. CDR3 length: 14 residues. The ends lost 8 bases at V and 0 bases at J; junction bases unmatched: 3.

The chain uses TRBV6-1 and TRBJ1-2; 7 nucleotides align to TRBD1. The CDR3 totals 14 residues. With 4 bases clipped from V and 4 bases from J, the junction kept 6 bases outside the gene matches. Germline-derived CDR1 and CDR2 are MNHNS and SASEGT. The CDR3 coding sequence is TGTGCCAGCAGTGCGGGACAGACTAGCTATGGCTACACCTTC. This encodes CASSAGQTSYGYTF.

The CDR3 bases are TGTGCCAGCAGCCTGGGACAGGCGTCGGCCAGGTACGAGCAGTACTTC. Encoded protein: CASSLGQASARYEQYF. The V and J genes are TRBV5-5 and TRBJ2-7, with 8 bases lining up with TRBD1. V was clipped by 4 bases and J by 4 bases; unmatched bases: 13. Germline CDR1 SGHKS, CDR2 YYEKEE (reference sequence). The CDR3 runs to 16 residues.

This clonotype was seen only a few times. CDR3 DNA sequence: TGCAGTGCTAGTTCGGGGAAGAGCCACACCGGGGAGCTGTTTTTT. Amino acid sequence: CSASSGKSHTGELFF. The chain employs TRBV20-1 and TRBJ2-2; TRBD2 is a possible D gene (5 bases). V was clipped by 3 bases and J by 3 bases, with 14 bases between them. The CDR3 is made up of 15 amino acids. Germline loops: CDR1 DFQATT, CDR2 SNEGSKA (reference sequence).

This clonotype has only a few counts. The chain couples TRBV20-1 to TRBJ1-2; no clear D gene. Trimming left V 6 bases short and J 5 bases short, with 10 bases between. CDR1 is DFQATT, CDR2 SNEGSKA, per germline (reference sequence). This CDR3 has 11 amino acids. CDR3 nucleotides: TGCAGTGCCCCAGCGAGGTATGGCTACACCTTC. It encodes CSAPARYGYTF.

The V gene is TRBV7-9, the J gene TRBJ2-5, with TRBD2 identical over 8 bases. The CDR3 has 16 amino acids. V gave up 5 bases and J gave up 5 bases; unmatched junction bases: 13. Germline V lookup: CDR1 SEHNR, CDR2 FQNEAQ (reference sequence). CDR3: CASSHRLARESETQYF. DNA of the CDR3: TGTGCCAGCAGCCATCGACTAGCGAGAGAGTCGGAGACCCAGTACTTC. The full variable domain, with the rest looked up from reference TRBV7-9 and TRBJ2-5, is DTGVSQNPRHKITKRGQNVTFRCDPISEHNRLYWYRQTLGQGPEFLTYFQNEAQLEKSRLLSDRFSAERPKGSFSTLEIQRTEQGDSAMYLCASSHRLARESETQYFGPGTRLLVL.

This clonotype was recorded a few times. This chain connects TRBV6-1 to TRBJ2-5; the D gene is possibly TRBD2 (5 bases). Deletions cut 4 bases from V and 5 bases from J, with 17 bases between. The CDR3 sequence is 15 residues long. Looked up from germline, CDR1 is MNHNS and CDR2 is SASEGT. CDR3: CASSALRAGVETQYF. In nucleotides, the CDR3 is TGTGCCAGCAGTGCCCTGAGGGCTGGGGTTGAGACCCAGTACTTC.

In DNA form, the CDR3 reads TGTGCCAGCTCTCCGGCGGGGCTGAGCATGAACACTGAAGCTTTCTTT. Translated: CASSPAGLSMNTEAFF. This rearrangement joins TRBV18 to TRBJ1-1, with a possible D match to TRBD1 (5 bases). CDR1 and CDR2 from the germline V gene are KGHSH and LQKENI. The length of the CDR3 is 16 residues. The V end was cut by 6 bases, the J end by 0 bases, with 17 bases between. Full variable domain (outside the CDR3, taken from reference TRBV18 and TRBJ1-1): NAGVMQNPRHLVRRRGQEARLRCSPMKGHSHVYWYRQLPEEGLKFMVYLQKENIIDESGMPKERFSAEFPKEGPSILRIQQVVRGDSAAYFCASSPAGLSMNTEAFFGQGTRLTVV.

A note on this clonotype: Germline is not matched at one junction end, which may reflect a read error. The chain has TRBV2 and TRBJ2-2, with no clear D. The CDR3 has 13 residues. Per germline, CDR1 SNHLY and CDR2 FYNNEI. The CDR3 DNA sequence: TGTGCAAGCAGTGTTGTGGACACCGGGGAGCTGTTTTTT. This sequence encodes CASSVVDTGELFF.

V usage is TRBV10-3 and J usage is TRBJ2-1, with TRBD2 matching 10 bases. The CDR3 has 14 residues. Germline CDR1 reads ENHRY; CDR2 reads SYGVKD. V lost 4 bases, J lost 8 bases, and 5 bases stayed unmatched. In DNA form, the CDR3 reads TGTGCCATCAGTGCTTCTAGCGGGAGCGATGAGCAGTTCTTC. Amino acids: CAISASSGSDEQFF.

This chain joins TRBV24-1 and TRBJ2-3; 8 bases agree with TRBD2. In germline, CDR1 is KGHDR, CDR2 SFDVKD. The length of the CDR3 is 15 residues. The ends lost 4 bases at V and 5 bases at J; junction bases unmatched: 7. CDR3 coding DNA: TGTGCCACCAGTGAGGATGGGACTAGTTTAGATACGCAGTATTTT. Protein: CATSEDGTSLDTQYF.

The V call is TRBV20-1, the J call TRBJ1-2, with no clear D. The CDR3 is 10 amino acids. Germline V CDR1 and CDR2: DFQATT, SNEGSKA (reference sequence). V was clipped by 7 bases and J by 4 bases, with 7 bases between them. CDR3 bases: TGCAGTGTTCGGGCCTATGGCTACACCTTC. Its translation: CSVRAYGYTF.

CDR3 loop: CASSPELGSEQYF. The CDR3 DNA follows: TGCGCCAGCAGCCCCGAACTGGGAAGTGAGCAGTACTTC. The chain carries TRBV4-3 and TRBJ2-7, with unresolved D. There are 13 residues in the CDR3. The ends were cut back, 4 bases at V and 7 bases at J, with 14 bases in the middle. CDR1 LGHNA and CDR2 YSLEER come from the germline V gene.

This clonotype was seen more than once but under ten times. V gene TRBV2 combines with J gene TRBJ1-5; D is possibly TRBD1 (6 bases). The CDR3 loop spans 14 amino acids. The V and J ends lost 5 bases and 6 bases respectively, with 14 bases between them. The V gene's germline CDR1 is SNHLY and CDR2 FYNNEI. The CDR3 sequence is CASSSTRGPQPQHF. The CDR3 region has the DNA TGTGCCAGCAGTTCCACCAGGGGTCCTCAGCCCCAGCATTTT.

This clonotype showed up just a few times. The chain uses TRBV12-3 or TRBV12-4 and TRBJ2-5, with D perhaps matching TRBD2 (7 bases). V was pared by 8 bases and J by 1 base, with 11 bases between. This CDR3 is 13 amino acids long. For the CDR3, the DNA is TGTGCCAGCCACGGGGGGCTCCAAGAGACCCAGTACTTC. Its translation: CASHGGLQETQYF.

The V and J genes are TRBV20-1 and TRBJ2-5; 7 bases match TRBD2. After removal of 6 bases from V and 0 bases from J, the junction contained 7 bases not matched to a gene. CDR1 DFQATT and CDR2 SNEGSKA come from the germline V gene (reference sequence). This CDR3 is 14 amino acids long. The CDR3 region is CSANGGSYQETQYF. CDR3 coding DNA: TGCAGTGCAAACGGGGGGTCCTACCAAGAGACCCAGTACTTC.